The T cell receptor (beta chain) under discussion was sequenced for a study of blood T cells in healthy people across ages (dated by TCRdb to the mid-2010s). About the investigation overall: In model experiments, template switching captured about one uniquely barcoded TCR beta cDNA molecule for every two T cells. The donors were split into four age groups: young (average about 16 years), middle-aged (39), aged (roughly 65) and long-lived (about 82). Using the same blood draw, the study looked at two additional independent replicas of 1 million unique cDNA reads for two donors, one aged 18 to 30 and the other aged 80 or older. To avoid experimental bias, donors of different ages were randomly spread across the sequencing lanes. Age-related changes in TCR beta repertoire diversity were measured in the study by deep sequencing normalized with unique cDNA molecular identifiers. Results and caveats for the whole study, not just this receptor: A strong correlation was found between observed TCR beta diversity and the percentage of naive T cells measured by flow cytometry. Because profiling used bulk unsorted PBMCs, naive and antigen-experienced compartments could not be compared conclusively. Observed TCR beta diversity per million T cells fell roughly linearly with age, and a significant reduction was already apparent by age roughly 40. The long-lived group showed more naive CD4+ T cells, fewer expanded clones and increased TCR diversity than the aged group, suggesting age selection. Because the CMV infection status of the donors was unknown, age-related changes in expanded clonotypes may potentially have been confounded. Estimates of total diversity based on one million sequenced T cells were considered lower bounds and underestimates.

The library was obtained by 5' RACE. The sequencing machine was an Illumina HiSeq 2500. A second PCR of about 6 to 12 cycles was run with a J-beta primer mix and a sample-barcoded 5' primer. A template-switch 5' adaptor carrying 12 random nucleotides introduced a unique molecular identifier onto each TCR beta cDNA molecule. At least 3 million CDR3-containing paired-end reads were obtained from each sample. The Mint cDNA synthesis kit, primed by a TRBC-specific oligonucleotide, was used to synthesize first-strand cDNA from all RNA. Following uracil-DNA glycosylase treatment, a first 18-cycle PCR with universal primers M1SS and BC2_uni_R was performed on all cDNA. In the authors' own workflow: Normalization of each sample was performed by random selection of 1 million high-quality reads, each carrying a distinct molecular identifier. Instead of being binned into consensus sequences, reads that shared molecular identifiers were thrown out. CDR3 identification, clonotype clustering and error correction used MiTCR with a Q25 quality threshold and the strictest error-elimination algorithm. Lower-bound total TCR beta diversity was estimated with a nonparametric unseen species model using Euler transformation. TCRdb reprocessed the public reads (quality trimming at Q25 with fastp, clone calling with MiXCR) and kept in-frame beta chains. Each entry is one CDR3 protein sequence, shown with its most common DNA and genes. For this entry, the V and J calls and clone size follow TCRdb and not the study's own pipeline. For this sample there are over a million distinct CDR3 sequences; around 43% appear just once. The top ten hold approximately 17% of the sample.

Note on this clonotype: Its antigen has not been determined. Base-call qualities are not available, and no considerably larger clone is one nucleotide away.

Donors were 40 or so systemically healthy Caucasian individuals from Russia aged 6 to 90 years. Each donor gave around 9.9 milliliters of peripheral blood, collected into EDTA-treated Vacutainer tubes. PBMCs were isolated by Ficoll-Paque density-gradient centrifugation, with at least 7 million obtained per sample. Trizol reagent was used to extract total RNA from PBMCs, with at least 6 micrograms per sample. For every donor, an aliquot of PBMCs went through flow cytometry to measure the percentages of naive CD45RAhigh/CD27high T cells. Taken from cysteine to phenylalanine, the CDR3 has 16 residues. Just the 48-base CDR3 DNA is kept, in frame starting at base 1. In the germline V gene, CDR1 corresponds to SGHTA and CDR2 to FQGNSA. V sheds 5 bases and J sheds 0 bases, leaving 16 bases between their ends.

The specimen sequenced was blood. The sequence is built from TRBV7-2 and TRBJ1-2; the D region possibly corresponds to TRBD1 (5 bases align). The sequence came from a woman in her sixties in good health. The DNA sequence is given as TGTGCCAGCAGCCCAACCGGGGCCTCACCTAACTATGGCTACACCTTC. The translation is CASSPTGASPNYGYTF.